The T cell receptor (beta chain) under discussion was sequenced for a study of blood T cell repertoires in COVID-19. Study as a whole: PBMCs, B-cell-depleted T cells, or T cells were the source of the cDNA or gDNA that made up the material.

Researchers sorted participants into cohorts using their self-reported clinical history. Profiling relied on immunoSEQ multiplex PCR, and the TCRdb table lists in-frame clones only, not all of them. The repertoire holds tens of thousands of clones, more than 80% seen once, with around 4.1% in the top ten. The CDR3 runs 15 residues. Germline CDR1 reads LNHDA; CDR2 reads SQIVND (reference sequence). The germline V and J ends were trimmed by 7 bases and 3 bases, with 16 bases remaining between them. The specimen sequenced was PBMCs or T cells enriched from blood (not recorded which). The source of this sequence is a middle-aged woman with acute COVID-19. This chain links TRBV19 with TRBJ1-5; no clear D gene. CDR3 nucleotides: TGTGCCAGTACCTCAACGGGGATTCCCAATCAGCCCCAGCATTTT. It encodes CASTSTGIPNQPQHF.